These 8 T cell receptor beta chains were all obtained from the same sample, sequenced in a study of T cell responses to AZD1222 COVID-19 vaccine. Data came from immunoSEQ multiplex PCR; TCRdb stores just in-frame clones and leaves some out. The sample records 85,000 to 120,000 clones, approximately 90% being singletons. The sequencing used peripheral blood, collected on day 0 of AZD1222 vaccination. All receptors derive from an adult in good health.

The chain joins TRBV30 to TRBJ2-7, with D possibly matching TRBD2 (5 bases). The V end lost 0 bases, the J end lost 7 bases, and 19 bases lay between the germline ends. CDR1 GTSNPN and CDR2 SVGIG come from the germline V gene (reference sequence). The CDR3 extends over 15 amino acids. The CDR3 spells CAWSVGNLGPLEQYF. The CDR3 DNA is TGTGCCTGGAGTGTCGGGAATTTGGGTCCGCTTGAGCAGTACTTC.

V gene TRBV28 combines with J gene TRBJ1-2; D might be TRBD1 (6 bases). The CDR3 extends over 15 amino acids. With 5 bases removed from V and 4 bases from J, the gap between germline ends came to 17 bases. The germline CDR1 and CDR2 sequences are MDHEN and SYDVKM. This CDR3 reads CASSATGRSTYGYTF. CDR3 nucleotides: TGTGCCAGCAGTGCAACAGGGAGGTCAACCTATGGCTACACCTTC.

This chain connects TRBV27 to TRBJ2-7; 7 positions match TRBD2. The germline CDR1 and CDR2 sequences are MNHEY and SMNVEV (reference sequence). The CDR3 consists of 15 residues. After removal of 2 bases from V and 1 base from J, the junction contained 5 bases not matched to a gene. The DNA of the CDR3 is TGTGCCAGCAGTTTAATACTAGCGAAATCCTACGAGCAGTACTTC. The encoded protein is CASSLILAKSYEQYF.

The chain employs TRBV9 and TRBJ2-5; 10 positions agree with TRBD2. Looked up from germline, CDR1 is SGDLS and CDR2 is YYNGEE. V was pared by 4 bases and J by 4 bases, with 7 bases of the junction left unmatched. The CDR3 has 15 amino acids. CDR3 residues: CASSFRAGGVETQYF. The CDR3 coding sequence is TGTGCCAGCAGCTTCCGAGCGGGAGGGGTAGAGACCCAGTACTTC.

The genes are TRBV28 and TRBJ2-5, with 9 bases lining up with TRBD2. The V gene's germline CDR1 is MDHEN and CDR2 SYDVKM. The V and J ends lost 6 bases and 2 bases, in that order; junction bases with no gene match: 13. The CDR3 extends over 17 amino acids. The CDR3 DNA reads TGTGCCAGCAGGCGATACCCGGGACTAGCCCTACAAGAGACCCAGTACTTC. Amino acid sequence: CASRRYPGLALQETQYF.

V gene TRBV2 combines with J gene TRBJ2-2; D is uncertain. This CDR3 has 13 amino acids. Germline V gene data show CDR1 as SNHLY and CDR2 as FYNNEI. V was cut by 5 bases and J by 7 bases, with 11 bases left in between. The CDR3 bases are TGTGCCAGCAGTACCGGCAACCGCGGGGAGCTGTTTTTT. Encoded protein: CASSTGNRGELFF.

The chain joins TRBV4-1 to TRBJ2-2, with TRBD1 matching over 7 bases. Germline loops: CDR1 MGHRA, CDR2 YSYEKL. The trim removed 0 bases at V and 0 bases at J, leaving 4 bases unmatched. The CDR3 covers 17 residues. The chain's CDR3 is CASSQDGQGANTGELFF. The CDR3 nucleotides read TGCGCCAGCAGCCAAGATGGTCAGGGGGCGAACACCGGGGAGCTGTTTTTT.

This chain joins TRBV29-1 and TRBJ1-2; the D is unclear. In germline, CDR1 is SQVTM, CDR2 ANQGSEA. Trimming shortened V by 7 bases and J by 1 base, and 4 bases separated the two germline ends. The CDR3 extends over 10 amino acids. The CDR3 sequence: CSAGNYGYTF. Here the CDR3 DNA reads TGCAGCGCGGGTAACTATGGCTACACCTTC.